Following are 3 T cell receptor beta chains from one sample sequenced in a study of blood T cell repertoires in COVID-19. Clones were sequenced by immunoSEQ multiplex PCR, and TCRdb holds only the in-frame ones, with some missing. The sample contains tens of thousands of clones, under 90% of which appear only once. Input material: peripheral blood. All receptors come from a man aged 60 to 75 with acute or convalescent COVID-19.

The chain is built from TRBV5-6 and TRBJ2-1; 7 bases fit TRBD2. The J segment lost 6 bases and the V segment lost 0 bases, leaving 9 bases of the junction unmatched. The CDR3 has 16 amino acids. Germline V gives CDR1 SGHDT, CDR2 YYEEEE. DNA of the CDR3: TGTGCCAGCAGCTTGGTTGGGGAGGGATCCCCCAATGAGCAGTTCTTC. It translates to CASSLVGEGSPNEQFF.

This chain connects TRBV28 to TRBJ2-7, with D uncertain. Germline CDR1 and CDR2: MDHEN and SYDVKM. The CDR3 sequence is 14 residues long. Trimming pared 5 bases from V and 3 bases from J, leaving 14 bases between. For the CDR3, the DNA is TGTGCCAGCAGTCCCCCCGGTCCGGGCTACGAGCAGTACTTC. It translates to CASSPPGPGYEQYF.

The rearrangement links TRBV10-1 to TRBJ1-1, with a possible D match to TRBD1 (5 bases). The CDR3 sequence is 13 residues long. V shed 0 bases and J shed 10 bases, with 12 bases lying between them. Germline CDR1 WNHNN, CDR2 SYGVQD (reference sequence). CDR3 nucleotides: TGCGCCAGCAGTGAGTCGCAGGGAACAAGAGCTTTCTTT. This sequence encodes CASSESQGTRAFF.